Each of the 19 T cell receptor beta chains below was sequenced from the same sample in a study of PD-1 blockade in classical Hodgkin lymphoma. Method: immunoSEQ multiplex PCR; TCRdb's copy keeps in-frame clones and lacks some. The data show fewer than 20,000 clones, over 80% seen once. Relapse after autologous stem cell transplantation occurred in every patient, and brentuximab vedotin exposure varied. Thawed PBMCs were the source of CD4+ T cells, purified by magnetic negative selection. The sample in question was CD4+ T cells from blood, obtained at baseline. All receptors derive from a human donor with classical Hodgkin lymphoma.

The chain uses TRBV6-5 and TRBJ2-1; 7 bases map to TRBD1. The CDR3 extends over 15 amino acids. Germline V gene data show CDR1 as MNHEY and CDR2 as SVGAGI. Trimming took 5 bases from V and 3 from J; bases not matched to a gene: 7. CDR3: CASSLRGGNYNEQFF. CDR3 DNA: TGTGCCAGCAGTCTACGAGGGGGCAACTACAATGAGCAGTTCTTC.

The chain carries TRBV6-5 and TRBJ1-2, with TRBD1 identical over 9 bases. This CDR3 has 14 amino acids. Trimming removed 5 bases from V and 2 bases from J; junction bases left unmatched: 3. Germline V gives CDR1 MNHEY, CDR2 SVGAGI. The CDR3 loop reads CASSRGTGNYGYTF. In nucleotides, the CDR3 is TGTGCCAGCAGTAGGGGGACAGGGAACTATGGCTACACCTTC.

This clone was picked up one time. V is TRBV19 and J is TRBJ2-2, with TRBD1 matching over 7 bases. Germline CDR1 LNHDA, CDR2 SQIVND (reference sequence). CDR3 length: 17 amino acids. Trimming at V came to 7 bases and at J to 1 base, leaving 12 bases not matched to a gene. DNA for the CDR3: TGTGCCAGTACTCTAACAGGGGCCCTCGGGAACACCGGGGAGCTGTTTTTT. Its translation is CASTLTGALGNTGELFF.

The CDR3 is CASSSTAGNGNTIYF. CDR3 sequence (DNA): TGTGCCAGCAGCTCCACGGCCGGTAATGGAAACACCATATATTTT. The J gene is TRBJ1-3, the V gene TRBV7-9; D is undetermined. Germline V gene lookup returns CDR1 SEHNR and CDR2 FQNEAQ (reference sequence). V gave up 4 bases and J gave up 3 bases, with 13 bases separating them. This CDR3 contains 15 residues.

V gene TRBV6-5 combines with J gene TRBJ2-7; D is undetermined. The length of the CDR3 is 16 residues. In germline, CDR1 is MNHEY, CDR2 SVGAGI. V lost 3 bases to trimming and J lost 4 bases, with 19 bases between them. DNA of the CDR3: TGTGCCAGCAGTTATGGTTCTTTGGCGACTTCGTACGAGCAGTACTTC. This translates into CASSYGSLATSYEQYF.

The V gene is TRBV4-1, the J gene TRBJ2-7; 13 nucleotides agree with TRBD2. Germline V gene data show CDR1 as MGHRA and CDR2 as YSYEKL. The CDR3 sequence is 16 residues long. V lost 6 bases, J lost 3 bases, and 8 bases stayed unmatched. The CDR3 region is CASSSETSGGIYEQYF. The CDR3 nucleotides read TGCGCCAGCAGTTCTGAGACTAGCGGGGGGATCTACGAGCAGTACTTC.

The CDR3 region is CASSQESSGGARVDTQYF. The CDR3 nucleotides read TGCGCCAGCAGCCAAGAGTCTAGCGGGGGGGCCAGAGTAGATACGCAGTATTTT. The rearrangement joins TRBV4-1 to TRBJ2-3, with TRBD2 matching 12 bases. V was pared by 0 bases and J by 5 bases, with 9 bases of the junction left unmatched. In germline, CDR1 is MGHRA, CDR2 YSYEKL. This CDR3 has 18 amino acids.

The chain joins TRBV2 to TRBJ2-7; D may be TRBD1 (5 bases). The ends were cut back, 4 bases at V and 6 bases at J, with 10 bases in the middle. CDR1 and CDR2 from the germline V gene are SNHLY and FYNNEI. The CDR3 totals 12 residues. The CDR3 nucleotides are TGTGCCAGCAGTGCAGGGTTTTTCGAGCAGTACTTC. Translating it yields CASSAGFFEQYF.

In DNA, the CDR3 is TGCGCCAGCAGCTTGGAAGGCCAAGAGACCCAGTACTTC. Translating it yields CASSLEGQETQYF. The rearrangement uses TRBV5-1 and TRBJ2-5, with no clear D. The germline CDR1 and CDR2 sequences are SGHRS and YFSETQ. V gave up 0 bases and J gave up 1 base, with 4 bases separating them. This CDR3 contains 13 residues.

The chain combines TRBV7-9 with TRBJ1-1, with 11 bases matching TRBD1. The length of the CDR3 is 14 residues. V dropped 4 bases and J dropped 7; count of bases not matched to a gene: 5. CDR1 SEHNR and CDR2 FQNEAQ come from the germline V gene (reference sequence). The CDR3: CASSSWDRGIEAFF. The CDR3 DNA is TGTGCCAGCAGCTCTTGGGACAGGGGGATTGAAGCTTTCTTT.

The chain uses TRBV6-5 and TRBJ2-5; 13 bases line up with TRBD2. This CDR3 has 15 residues. Germline CDR1 reads MNHEY; CDR2 reads SVGAGI. V was pared by 4 bases and J by 5 bases, with 4 bases of the junction left unmatched. CDR3 protein: CASSSRLAGGETQYF. DNA for the CDR3: TGTGCCAGCAGTTCCAGACTAGCGGGAGGCGAGACCCAGTACTTC.

The chain combines TRBV7-8 with TRBJ2-7; the match to TRBD1 covers 9 bases. The CDR3 is 18 residues long. Germline loops: CDR1 SGHVS, CDR2 FQNEAQ. J lost 2 bases, V lost 1 base, and 12 bases had no gene match. The CDR3, as DNA: TGTGCCAGCAGCTTAGACCGATCAGGTGGGACAGGGACCTACGAGCAGTACTTC. The encoded protein is CASSLDRSGGTGTYEQYF.

The chain carries TRBV5-4 and TRBJ1-2; no clear D. Trimming removed 0 bases from V and 0 bases from J, with 9 bases in between. This CDR3 has 15 amino acids. Germline V gene lookup returns CDR1 SGHNT and CDR2 YYREEE (reference sequence). DNA of the CDR3: TGTGCCAGCAGCTTGGGCACCGGACCTAACTATGGCTACACCTTC. Translation: CASSLGTGPNYGYTF.

V gene TRBV18 combines with J gene TRBJ1-5, with a tentative D call TRBD1 (6 bases). From germline, CDR1 is KGHSH and CDR2 LQKENI. Trimming removed 4 bases at V and 4 bases at J, with 14 bases between. The CDR3 is 15 residues long. This CDR3 reads CASSLTGTGNQPQHF. CDR3 bases: TGTGCCAGCTCACTCACAGGGACGGGTAATCAGCCCCAGCATTTT.

This chain connects TRBV11-3 to TRBJ2-2; the D gene is possibly TRBD1 (7 bases). Germline assignment: CDR1 SGHNT and CDR2 YENEEA. The V end was cut by 8 bases, the J end by 4 bases, with 14 bases between. The CDR3 consists of 14 residues. CDR3 sequence: CASRGTASTGELFF. The CDR3, as DNA: TGTGCCAGCCGCGGGACAGCATCCACCGGGGAGCTGTTTTTT.

The J gene is TRBJ2-1, the V gene TRBV9; D gene uncertain. Germline CDR1 reads SGDLS; CDR2 reads YYNGEE. The V end was cut by 4 bases, the J end by 6 bases, with 14 bases between. The CDR3 runs 14 residues. For the CDR3, the DNA is TGTGCCAGCAGCCCCCCCGGTACCCCCAATGAGCAGTTCTTC. Translation: CASSPPGTPNEQFF.

The rearrangement uses TRBV19 and TRBJ2-7; the D gene is possibly TRBD2 (5 bases). V gave up 3 bases and J gave up 1 base, with 10 bases separating them. The germline V gene has CDR1 LNHDA and CDR2 SQIVND (reference sequence). The CDR3 is 14 amino acids. As DNA, the CDR3 is TGTGCCAGTAGTATGAGCGGCCAGTCCTACGAGCAGTACTTC. It translates to CASSMSGQSYEQYF.

The V and J genes are TRBV2 and TRBJ2-3, with 8 nucleotides matching TRBD1. J gave up 5 bases and V 0 bases, and 7 bases lay outside the gene matches. Germline V gives CDR1 SNHLY, CDR2 FYNNEI. The CDR3 length is 16 residues. CDR3 DNA: TGTGCCAGCAGTGAAGCTAGGCCAGGGGGCAGAGATACGCAGTATTTT. Translating it yields CASSEARPGGRDTQYF.

This clone was counted once. This sequence joins TRBV28 and TRBJ2-5, with TRBD2 matching 7 bases. This CDR3 region has 13 residues. In germline, CDR1 is MDHEN, CDR2 SYDVKM. The V and J ends lost 7 bases and 5 bases, in that order; junction bases with no gene match: 7. The CDR3 loop reads CASTSSTSETQYF. CDR3 coding DNA: TGTGCCAGCACTTCCTCGACTAGCGAGACCCAGTACTTC.